One and the same sample provided the 16 T cell receptor beta chains below, sequenced in a study of T-cell reconstitution after alpha-beta-depleted transplantation in children. Preparation of the TCRbeta library was carried out with unique molecular identifiers. MiXCR, applied by TCRdb to the PCR reads, yields one record per CDR3 protein. The sample carries 90,000 to 100,000 distinct CDR3 sequences, 23% recorded once. Material: PBMCs, obtained before TCRalphabeta/CD19-depleted stem cell transplant. These TCRs come from a boy aged 2 to 10 with acute lymphoblastic leukemia, due to receive a stem cell transplant.

The chain employs TRBV18 and TRBJ2-4, with no clear D. The germline V gene has CDR1 KGHSH and CDR2 LQKENI. The CDR3 extends over 12 amino acids. The germline V and J ends were trimmed by 2 bases and 10 bases, with 9 bases remaining between them. CDR3 bases: TGTGCCAGCTCACCAGGTGATAGGATTCAGTACTTC. Translating it yields CASSPGDRIQYF.

This chain connects TRBV5-1 to TRBJ2-1; 7 bases match TRBD2. Losses at the gene ends were 0 bases for V and 6 bases for J; bases not matched to a gene: 0. This CDR3 is built from 13 residues. Germline V lookup: CDR1 SGHRS, CDR2 YFSETQ. The CDR3 sequence: CASSLASGNEQFF. For the CDR3, the DNA is TGCGCCAGCAGCTTGGCTAGCGGCAATGAGCAGTTCTTC. Full variable domain (rest looked up from reference TRBV5-1 and TRBJ2-1): KAGVTQTPRYLIKTRGQQVTLSCSPISGHRSVSWYQQTPGQGLQFLFEYFSETQRNKGNFPGRFSGRQFSNSRSEMNVSTLELGDSALYLCASSLASGNEQFFGPGTRLTVL.

The chain employs TRBV4-1 and TRBJ2-3, with 11 bases fitting TRBD2. Looked up from germline, CDR1 is MGHRA and CDR2 is YSYEKL. Losses at the gene ends were 4 bases for V and 5 bases for J; bases not matched to a gene: 8. This CDR3 has 16 amino acids. The CDR3 here is CASSPKELAGVDTQYF. The DNA for the CDR3 is TGCGCCAGCAGCCCGAAGGAACTAGCGGGAGTAGATACGCAGTATTTT.

This chain links TRBV20-1 with TRBJ2-1; TRBD2 might be the D (6 bases). Per the germline V gene, CDR1 is DFQATT and CDR2 is SNEGSKA (reference sequence). The CDR3 has 14 amino acids. With 4 bases removed from V and 1 base from J, the gap between germline ends came to 11 bases. In DNA, the CDR3 is TGCAGTGCTACCACTAGCATTTCCTACAATGAGCAGTTCTTC. Translation gives CSATTSISYNEQFF.

This rearrangement joins TRBV28 to TRBJ2-3; 8 bases are a match to TRBD1. V was pared by 5 bases and J by 1 base, with 5 bases of the junction left unmatched. The CDR3 runs 15 residues. Germline V gives CDR1 MDHEN, CDR2 SYDVKM. The CDR3 bases are TGTGCCAGCAGTCTCAGGGGGCCCCGCACAGATACGCAGTATTTT. It translates to CASSLRGPRTDTQYF.

The chain uses TRBV28 and TRBJ2-7; D remains unclear. CDR3 length equals 14 residues. V lost 1 base and J 2 bases, leaving 9 bases between the germline ends. Germline CDR1 reads MDHEN; CDR2 reads SYDVKM. This chain's CDR3 is CASSLLGSPYEQYF. The CDR3 DNA follows: TGTGCCAGCAGTTTATTGGGCAGTCCCTACGAGCAGTACTTC.

The V call is TRBV12-5, the J call TRBJ1-2, with D possibly being TRBD1 (6 bases). From germline, CDR1 is LGHNT and CDR2 FRNRAP. This CDR3 is built from 12 residues. With 2 bases removed from V and 11 bases from J, the gap between germline ends came to 12 bases. Here the CDR3 reads CASGLFGQFYTF. The CDR3 DNA reads as TGTGCTAGTGGTTTGTTCGGACAGTTTTACACCTTC.

A few counts support this clonotype. The gene calls are TRBV7-7 and TRBJ2-5, with TRBD2 matching 8 bases. The CDR3 is made up of 15 amino acids. V dropped 5 bases and J dropped 4; count of bases not matched to a gene: 9. Germline-derived CDR1 and CDR2 are SSHAT and FNYEAQ (reference sequence). CDR3 amino acids: CASSIGGTRSETQYF. The CDR3 region has the DNA TGTGCCAGCAGCATCGGGGGGACTAGGTCAGAGACCCAGTACTTC.

CDR3 DNA: TGTGCCATCAGTGGACAGGGGCCGCGAGAGACCCAGTACTTC. Amino acid sequence: CAISGQGPRETQYF. The chain carries TRBV10-3 and TRBJ2-5; 8 bases agree with TRBD1. Germline loops: CDR1 ENHRY, CDR2 SYGVKD. Losses at the gene ends were 4 bases for V and 4 bases for J; bases not matched to a gene: 5. CDR3 size: 14 residues.

The CDR3 region is CASRGYRDFSYEQYF. The DNA for the CDR3 is TGTGCCAGCAGGGGCTACAGGGATTTTTCCTACGAGCAGTACTTC. This chain links TRBV2 with TRBJ2-7; the D gene is possibly TRBD1 (6 bases). CDR3 length equals 15 residues. Per the germline V gene, CDR1 is SNHLY and CDR2 is FYNNEI. Trimming cost V 6 bases and J 1 base, with 16 bases left between them.

The gene calls are TRBV7-2 and TRBJ1-5; D is uncertain. V was shortened by 5 bases and J by 2 bases, with 13 bases between the two germline ends. Germline V gene sequence: CDR1 SGHTA, CDR2 FQGNSA. The CDR3 has 15 amino acids. The CDR3 protein is CASSRRGGRNQPQHF. The DNA of the CDR3 is TGTGCCAGCAGCCGCCGAGGAGGGCGCAATCAGCCCCAGCATTTT.

This clonotype was observed a handful of times. The CDR3 DNA is TGCGCCAGCAGCTTGGAAACAAACACCGGGGAGCTGTTTTTT. It translates to CASSLETNTGELFF. This rearrangement joins TRBV5-1 to TRBJ2-2; D gene ambiguous. The CDR3 extends over 14 amino acids. Trimming removed 0 bases from V and 2 bases from J, with 5 bases in between. The germline V gene has CDR1 SGHRS and CDR2 YFSETQ.

This clonotype was observed a few times. V usage is TRBV29-1 and J usage is TRBJ2-1, with TRBD1 identical over 10 bases. Germline trimming cut 6 bases from V and 16 bases from J; bases unmatched to any gene: 12. Germline V gene lookup returns CDR1 SQVTM and CDR2 ANQGSEA. The CDR3 extends over 12 amino acids. The DNA of the CDR3 is TGCAGCGTCAAGGATACCGGGACAGGGGAATTCTTC. The encoded protein is CSVKDTGTGEFF.

The V and J genes are TRBV11-2 and TRBJ2-4; D uncertain. CDR1 and CDR2 from the germline V gene are SGHAT and FQNNGV. With 4 bases removed from V and 9 bases from J, the gap between germline ends came to 10 bases. The CDR3 length is 12 residues. The CDR3 loop reads CASSSLPSIQYF. CDR3 coding DNA: TGTGCCAGCAGCTCCCTCCCGAGCATTCAGTACTTC.

There are a few counts of this clonotype. The V gene is TRBV30, the J gene TRBJ2-5; D uncertain. The CDR3 runs 13 residues. Trimming stripped 2 bases from V and 5 bases from J, with 12 bases between. The V gene's germline CDR1 is GTSNPN and CDR2 SVGIG (reference sequence). The CDR3 spells CAWSSHLGETQYF. CDR3 bases: TGTGCCTGGAGTTCCCACTTGGGTGAGACCCAGTACTTC.

J is TRBJ2-7 and V is TRBV28; a weak D match, TRBD1 (5 bases). In germline, CDR1 is MDHEN, CDR2 SYDVKM. V gave up 5 bases and J gave up 5 bases, with 16 bases separating them. This CDR3 spans 14 amino acids. As DNA, the CDR3 is TGTGCCAGCAGTCCCCAGGGTGTAAGCCACGAGCAGTACTTC. Its protein is CASSPQGVSHEQYF.